This T cell receptor (beta chain) derives from a study of cytomegalovirus exposure and HLA in healthy donors. Turning to the study itself: Early release data held 75 million to 100 million unique TCRs from HLA-typed donors. Overall study findings and caveats: Specificity of a few CMV-associated chains for CMV antigens was verified in vitro. Most TCR beta V segments were productive about 90% or about 30% of the time in an earlier analysis. Across donors, most TCRs were seen rarely, yet some public ones were widespread.

V shed 4 bases and J shed 5 bases, with 20 bases lying between them. CDR1 and CDR2 (germline): MNHNY, SVGAGI (reference sequence). This CDR3 comprises 16 residues. A multiplex PCR was run with 60 Vbeta primers and 13 Jbeta primers. Profiled with immunoSEQ multiplex PCR; TCRdb holds only in-frame clones, not every one. The data hold approximately 180,000 clones, with roughly an eighth observed a single time. This clone has a handful of counts. What it recognizes is unknown. This TCR was sampled from a man aged 45-60 years in good health and CMV-seropositive. Sequenced sample: PBMCs. The V gene is TRBV6-6, the J gene TRBJ1-1; maybe TRBD1 (6 bases). The CDR3 protein is CASSSFGLRGGTEAFF. For the CDR3, the DNA is TGTGCCAGCAGTTCCTTTGGCCTAAGAGGGGGAACTGAAGCTTTCTTT.